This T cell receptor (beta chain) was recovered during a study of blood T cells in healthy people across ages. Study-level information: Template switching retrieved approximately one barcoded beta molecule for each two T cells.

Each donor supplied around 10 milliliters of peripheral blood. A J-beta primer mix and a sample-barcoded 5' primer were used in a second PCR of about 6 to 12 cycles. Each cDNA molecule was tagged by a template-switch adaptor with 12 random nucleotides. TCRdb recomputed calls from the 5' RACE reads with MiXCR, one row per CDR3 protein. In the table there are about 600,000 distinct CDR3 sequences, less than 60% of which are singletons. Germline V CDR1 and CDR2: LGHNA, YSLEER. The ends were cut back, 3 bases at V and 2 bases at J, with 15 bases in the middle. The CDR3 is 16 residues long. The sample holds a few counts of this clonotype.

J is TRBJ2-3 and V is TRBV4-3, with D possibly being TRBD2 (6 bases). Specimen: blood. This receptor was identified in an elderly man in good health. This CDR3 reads CASSQNSGSNTDTQYF. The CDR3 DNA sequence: TGCGCCAGCAGCCAGAATAGCGGATCAAACACAGATACGCAGTATTTT.